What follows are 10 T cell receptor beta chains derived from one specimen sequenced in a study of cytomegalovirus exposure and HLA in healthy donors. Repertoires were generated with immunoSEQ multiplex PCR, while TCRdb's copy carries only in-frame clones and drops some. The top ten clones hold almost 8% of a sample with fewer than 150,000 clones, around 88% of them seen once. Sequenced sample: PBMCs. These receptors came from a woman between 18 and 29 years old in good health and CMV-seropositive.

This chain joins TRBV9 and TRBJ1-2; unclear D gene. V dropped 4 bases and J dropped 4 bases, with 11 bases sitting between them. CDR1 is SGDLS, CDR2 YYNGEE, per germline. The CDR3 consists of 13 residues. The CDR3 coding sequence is TGTGCCAGCAGCTCCGGAGCGACCTATGGCTACACCTTC. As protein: CASSSGATYGYTF.

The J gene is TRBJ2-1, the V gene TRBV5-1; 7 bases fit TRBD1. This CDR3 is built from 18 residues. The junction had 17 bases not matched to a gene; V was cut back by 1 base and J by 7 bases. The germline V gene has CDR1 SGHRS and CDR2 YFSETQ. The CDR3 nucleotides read TGCGCCAGCAGCTTGAGGTCTGGGGAAGGGGGCACCCTTAATGAGCAGTTCTTC. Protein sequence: CASSLRSGEGGTLNEQFF.

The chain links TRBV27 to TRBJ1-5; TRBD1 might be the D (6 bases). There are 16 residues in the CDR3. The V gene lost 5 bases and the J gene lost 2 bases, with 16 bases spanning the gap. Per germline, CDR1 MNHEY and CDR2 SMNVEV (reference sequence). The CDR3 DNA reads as TGTGCCAGCAGTCAGCTGAGGGGGTTGCGCAATCAGCCCCAGCATTTT. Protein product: CASSQLRGLRNQPQHF.

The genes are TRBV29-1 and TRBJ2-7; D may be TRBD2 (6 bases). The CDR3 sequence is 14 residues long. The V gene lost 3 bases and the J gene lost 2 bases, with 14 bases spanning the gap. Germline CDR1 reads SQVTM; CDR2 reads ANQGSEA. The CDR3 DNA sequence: TGCAGCGTTGACCCCGGACGGGGGACCTACGAGCAGTACTTC. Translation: CSVDPGRGTYEQYF.

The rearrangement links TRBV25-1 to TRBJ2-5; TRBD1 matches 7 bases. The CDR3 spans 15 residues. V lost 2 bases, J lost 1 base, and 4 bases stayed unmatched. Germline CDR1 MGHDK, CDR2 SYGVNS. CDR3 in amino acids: CASSEVDRVQETQYF. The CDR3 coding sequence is TGTGCCAGCAGTGAAGTAGACAGGGTCCAAGAGACCCAGTACTTC.

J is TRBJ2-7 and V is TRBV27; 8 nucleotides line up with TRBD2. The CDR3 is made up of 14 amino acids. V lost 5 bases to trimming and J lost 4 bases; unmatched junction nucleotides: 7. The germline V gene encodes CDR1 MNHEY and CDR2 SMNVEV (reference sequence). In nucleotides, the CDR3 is TGTGCCAGCAGTCCGGGGGGGAGTCATTACGAGCAGTACTTC. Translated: CASSPGGSHYEQYF.

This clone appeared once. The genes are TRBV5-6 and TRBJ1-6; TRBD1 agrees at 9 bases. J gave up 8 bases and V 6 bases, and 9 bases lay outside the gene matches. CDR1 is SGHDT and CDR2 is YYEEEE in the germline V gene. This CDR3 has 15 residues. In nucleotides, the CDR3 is TGTGCCAGCAACCTCCGGGACAGGGTGGATTCACCCCTCCACTTT. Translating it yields CASNLRDRVDSPLHF.

CDR3 region: CASSEPGTLNEQFF. CDR3 in DNA: TGTGCCAGCAGTGAACCCGGGACTCTCAATGAGCAGTTCTTC. The chain employs TRBV25-1 and TRBJ2-1, with D perhaps matching TRBD2 (6 bases). This CDR3 spans 14 amino acids. Germline loops: CDR1 MGHDK, CDR2 SYGVNS. V dropped 2 bases and J dropped 6 bases, with 11 bases sitting between them.

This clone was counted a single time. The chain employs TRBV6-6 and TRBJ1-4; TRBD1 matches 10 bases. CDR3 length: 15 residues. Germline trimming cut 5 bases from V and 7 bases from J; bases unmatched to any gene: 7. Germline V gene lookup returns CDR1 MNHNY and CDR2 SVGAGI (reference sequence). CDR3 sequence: CASSGGQGVGEKLFF. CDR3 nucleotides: TGTGCCAGCAGTGGAGGACAGGGGGTTGGTGAAAAACTGTTTTTT.

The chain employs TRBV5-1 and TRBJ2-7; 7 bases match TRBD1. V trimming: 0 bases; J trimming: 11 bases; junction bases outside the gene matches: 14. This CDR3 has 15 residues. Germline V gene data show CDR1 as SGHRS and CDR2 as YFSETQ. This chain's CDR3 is CASSLEGDSPANKYF. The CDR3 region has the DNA TGCGCCAGCAGCTTGGAGGGGGACAGTCCTGCGAACAAGTACTTC.